The clone carrying this TCR beta chain was counted many times. The sample comes from a study of tumor-infiltrating lymphocytes in primary liver carcinoma. V was pared by 4 bases and J by 9 bases, with 13 bases between. Germline CDR1 is SGHTS and CDR2 is YDEGEE. The length of the CDR3 is 12 residues. Starting material of 400 to 600 ng total RNA yielded TCR beta cDNA via a constant-region primer. Library construction for TCR beta comprised three nested multiplex PCR rounds performed with slightly modified ARM-PCR. PCR rounds one and two used TRBV1-TRBV30 forward primers with a C-beta reverse primer for around 11 cycles each. MiXCR was run by TCRdb on the multiplex PCR reads, yielding one entry per CDR3 protein. This sample carries tens of thousands of distinct CDR3 sequences, around 70% of them seen once, and the ten largest clones take 15% to 20%. Taking 20-30 mg of unsorted bulk tissue, the authors co-extracted RNA and DNA.

The clonotype comes from a man aged 40-50 years with primary liver carcinoma and hepatitis B virus infection. V and J are TRBV5-8 and TRBJ2-5, with D maybe TRBD2 (5 bases). Sample: liver tumor tissue from sampling region 1. Subset given: tumor region T1, superior pole. The CDR3 DNA follows: TGTGCCAGCAGCCCCGCACTAGTGCCCCAGTACTTC. This sequence encodes CASSPALVPQYF.